This paragraph reports one T cell receptor (beta chain). This entry is derived from a study of cytomegalovirus exposure and HLA in healthy donors. Germline CDR1 reads KGHSH; CDR2 reads LQKENI. The CDR3 contains 15 residues. With 4 bases clipped from V and 1 base from J, the junction kept 4 bases outside the gene matches. Use of 60 Vbeta and 13 Jbeta primers characterized the PCR. Only in-frame clones appear in the TCRdb table, and some are missing; sequencing was by immunoSEQ multiplex PCR. The sample lists around 220,000 clones, roughly 80% seen once, with 0.22% in the top ten. This sequence originates from a girl aged 2 to 9 in good health and CMV-seronegative. The chain employs TRBV18 and TRBJ1-2; 9 nucleotides align to TRBD1. The specimen was PBMCs. The CDR3 loop reads CASSLPTGGNYGYTF. CDR3 sequence (DNA): TGTGCCAGCTCACTCCCGACAGGGGGTAACTATGGCTACACCTTC.